This T cell receptor beta chain was identified during a study of control samples from healthy donors and cancer patients. Comments on this clone: Germline is not matched at one junction end, which may reflect a read error.

This table comes from immunoSEQ multiplex PCR, and its TCRdb copy is limited to in-frame clones, with some not included. Found here are some 74,000 clones, 75% to 85% of them singletons; the top ten hold 15% to 17%. This CDR3 spans 14 amino acids. Germline V gene sequence: CDR1 MGHRA, CDR2 YSYEKL. The sequenced sample consisted of blood. This sequence joins TRBV4-1 and TRBJ2-5; D is unresolved. This clonotype was sampled from a man aged 60-69 years in good health. The CDR3 DNA reads as TGCGCCAGCAGTCAAGACCCCAGAGCCGAGACCCAGTACTTC. The encoded protein is CASSQDPRAETQYF.